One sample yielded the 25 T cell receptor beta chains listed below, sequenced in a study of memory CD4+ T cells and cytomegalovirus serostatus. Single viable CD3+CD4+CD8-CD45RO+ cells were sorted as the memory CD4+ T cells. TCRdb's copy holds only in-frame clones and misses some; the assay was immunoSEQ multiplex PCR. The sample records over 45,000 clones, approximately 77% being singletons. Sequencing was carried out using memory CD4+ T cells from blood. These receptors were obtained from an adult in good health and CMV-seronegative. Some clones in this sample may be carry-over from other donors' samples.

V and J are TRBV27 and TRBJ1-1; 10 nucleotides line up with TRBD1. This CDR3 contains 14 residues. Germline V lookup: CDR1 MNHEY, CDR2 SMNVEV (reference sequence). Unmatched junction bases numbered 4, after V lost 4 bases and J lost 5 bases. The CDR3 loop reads CASSWTGGRTEAFF. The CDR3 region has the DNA TGTGCCAGCAGTTGGACAGGGGGGAGAACTGAAGCTTTCTTT.

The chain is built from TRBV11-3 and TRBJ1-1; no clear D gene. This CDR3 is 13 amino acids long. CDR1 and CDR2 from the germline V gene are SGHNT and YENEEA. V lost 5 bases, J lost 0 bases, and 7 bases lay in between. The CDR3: CASSAGMNTEAFF. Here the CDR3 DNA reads TGTGCCAGCAGCGCAGGCATGAACACTGAAGCTTTCTTT.

CDR3: CASSQDVNTIYF. The CDR3 nucleotides are TGCGCCAGCAGCCAAGATGTAAACACCATATATTTT. V usage is TRBV4-1 and J usage is TRBJ1-3; unclear D gene. CDR3 size: 12 residues. CDR1 is MGHRA, CDR2 YSYEKL, per germline. The V and J ends lost 0 bases and 6 bases respectively, with 3 bases between them.

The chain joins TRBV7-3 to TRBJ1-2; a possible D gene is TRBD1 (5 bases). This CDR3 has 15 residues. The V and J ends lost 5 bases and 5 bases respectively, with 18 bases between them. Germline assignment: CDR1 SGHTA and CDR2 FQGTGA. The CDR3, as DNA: TGTGCCAGCAGCCCTGAGACGGGGGGTAGTTATGGCTACACCTTC. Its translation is CASSPETGGSYGYTF.

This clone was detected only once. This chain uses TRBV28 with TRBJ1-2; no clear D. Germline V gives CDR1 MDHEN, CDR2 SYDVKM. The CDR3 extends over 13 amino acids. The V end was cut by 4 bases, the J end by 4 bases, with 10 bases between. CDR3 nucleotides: TGTGCCAGCAGTTCGTACACCGGCTATGGCTACACCTTC. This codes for CASSSYTGYGYTF.

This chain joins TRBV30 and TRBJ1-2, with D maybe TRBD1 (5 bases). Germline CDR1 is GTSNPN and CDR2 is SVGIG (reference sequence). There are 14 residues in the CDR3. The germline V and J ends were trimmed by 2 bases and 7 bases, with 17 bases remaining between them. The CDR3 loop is CAWSPGSLGVGYTF. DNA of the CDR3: TGTGCCTGGAGTCCTGGGTCTCTGGGGGTTGGCTACACCTTC.

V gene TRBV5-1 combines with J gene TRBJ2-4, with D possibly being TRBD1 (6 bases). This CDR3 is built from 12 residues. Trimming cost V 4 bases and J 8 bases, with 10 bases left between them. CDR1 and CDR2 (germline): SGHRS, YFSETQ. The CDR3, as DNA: TGCGCCAGCAGCCCGCCAGGGGACATTCAGTACTTC. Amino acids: CASSPPGDIQYF.

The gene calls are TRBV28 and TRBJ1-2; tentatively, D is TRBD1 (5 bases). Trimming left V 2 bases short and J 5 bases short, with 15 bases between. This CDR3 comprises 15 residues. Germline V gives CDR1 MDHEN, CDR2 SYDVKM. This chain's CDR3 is CASSLESRVGYGYTF. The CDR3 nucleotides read TGTGCCAGCAGTTTAGAGTCCAGGGTCGGTTATGGCTACACCTTC.

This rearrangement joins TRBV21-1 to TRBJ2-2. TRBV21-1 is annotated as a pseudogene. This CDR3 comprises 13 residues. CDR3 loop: CASSRDHTGELFF. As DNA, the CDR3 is TGTGCCAGCAGCAGGGACCACACCGGGGAGCTGTTTTTT.

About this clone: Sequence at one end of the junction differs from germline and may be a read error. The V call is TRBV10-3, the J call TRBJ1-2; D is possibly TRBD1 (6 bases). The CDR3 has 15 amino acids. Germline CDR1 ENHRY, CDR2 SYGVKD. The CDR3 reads CASSRQAYSGDGYTF. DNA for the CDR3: TGTGCCAGCAGTCGACAGGCGTACTCGGGGGATGGCTACACCTTC.

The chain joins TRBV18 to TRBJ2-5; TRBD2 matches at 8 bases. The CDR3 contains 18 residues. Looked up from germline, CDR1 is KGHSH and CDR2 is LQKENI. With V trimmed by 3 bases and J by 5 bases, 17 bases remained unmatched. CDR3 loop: CASSPSRLGREGLETQYF. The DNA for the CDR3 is TGTGCCAGCTCACCGTCTCGATTAGGACGGGAGGGCCTTGAGACCCAGTACTTC.

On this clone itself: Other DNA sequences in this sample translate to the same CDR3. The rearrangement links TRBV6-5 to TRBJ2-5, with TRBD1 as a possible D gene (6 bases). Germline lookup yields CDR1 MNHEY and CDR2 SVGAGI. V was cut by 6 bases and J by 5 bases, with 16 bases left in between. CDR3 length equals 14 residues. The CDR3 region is CASSPGTTRETQYF. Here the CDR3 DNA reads TGTGCCAGCAGCCCGGGGACAACGCGGGAGACCCAGTACTTC.

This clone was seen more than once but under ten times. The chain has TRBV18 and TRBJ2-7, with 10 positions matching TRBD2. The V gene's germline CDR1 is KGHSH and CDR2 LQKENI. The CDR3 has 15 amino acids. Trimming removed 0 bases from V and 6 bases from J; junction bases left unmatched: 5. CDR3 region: CASSPPGTSASEQYF. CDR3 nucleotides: TGTGCCAGCTCACCACCGGGGACTAGCGCCTCCGAGCAGTACTTC.

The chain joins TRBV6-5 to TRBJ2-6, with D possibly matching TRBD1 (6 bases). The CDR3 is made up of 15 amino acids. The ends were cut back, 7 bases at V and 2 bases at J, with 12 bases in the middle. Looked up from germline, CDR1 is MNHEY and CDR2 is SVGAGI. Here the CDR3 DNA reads TGTGCCAGCATGTCAGGGGCAGCTGGGGCCAACGTCCTGACTTTC. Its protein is CASMSGAAGANVLTF.

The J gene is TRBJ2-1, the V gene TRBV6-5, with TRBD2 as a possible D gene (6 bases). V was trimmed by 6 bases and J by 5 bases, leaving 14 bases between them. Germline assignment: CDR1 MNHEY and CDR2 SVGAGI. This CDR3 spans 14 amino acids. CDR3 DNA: TGTGCCAGCAGCCCCTCCCGGGGGAACAATGAGCAGTTCTTC. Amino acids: CASSPSRGNNEQFF.

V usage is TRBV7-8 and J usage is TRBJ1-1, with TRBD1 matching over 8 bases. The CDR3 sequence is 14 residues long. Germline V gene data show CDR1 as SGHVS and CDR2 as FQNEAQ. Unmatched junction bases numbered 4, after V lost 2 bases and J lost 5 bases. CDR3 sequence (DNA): TGTGCCAGCAGCTTAAGCAGGGGGCAAACTGAAGCTTTCTTT. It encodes CASSLSRGQTEAFF.

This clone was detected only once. The CDR3 region is CASSQDVRTSGSNEQFF. CDR3 sequence (DNA): TGTGCCAGCAGCCAAGATGTCCGGACTAGCGGGAGTAATGAGCAGTTCTTC. The gene calls are TRBV7-8 and TRBJ2-1, with 13 bases that match TRBD2. From germline, CDR1 is SGHVS and CDR2 FQNEAQ. The V segment lost 5 bases and the J segment 7 bases; nucleotides outside the gene matches: 11. The CDR3 has 17 residues.

The CDR3 DNA reads TGTGCCAGCAGCTTCGGGACAGGCAATGTCCTGACTTTC. Protein sequence: CASSFGTGNVLTF. V usage is TRBV7-3 and J usage is TRBJ2-6; 8 bases line up with TRBD1. Losses at the gene ends were 3 bases for V and 13 bases for J; bases not matched to a gene: 5. Germline-derived CDR1 and CDR2 are SGHTA and FQGTGA. CDR3 length: 13 amino acids.

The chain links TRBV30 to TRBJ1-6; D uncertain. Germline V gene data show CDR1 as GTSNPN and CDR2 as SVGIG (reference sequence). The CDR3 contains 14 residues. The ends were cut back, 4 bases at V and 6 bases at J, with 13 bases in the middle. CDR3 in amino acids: CAWTTVPRNSPLHF. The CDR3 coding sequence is TGTGCCTGGACCACTGTCCCTCGTAATTCACCCCTCCACTTT. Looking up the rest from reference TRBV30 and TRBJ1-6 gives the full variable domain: SQTIHQWPATLVQPVGSPLSLECTVEGTSNPNLYWYRQAAGRGLQLLFYSVGIGQISSEVPQNLSASRPQDRQFILSSKKLLLSDSGFYLCAWTTVPRNSPLHFGNGTRLTVT.

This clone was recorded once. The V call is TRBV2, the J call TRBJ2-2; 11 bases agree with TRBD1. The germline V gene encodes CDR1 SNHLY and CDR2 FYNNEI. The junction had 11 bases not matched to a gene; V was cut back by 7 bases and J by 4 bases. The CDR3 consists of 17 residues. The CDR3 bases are TGTGCCAGCAAGAGTTTGGGGGGACAGGGGGGCACCGGGGAGCTGTTTTTT. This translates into CASKSLGGQGGTGELFF.

This CDR3 is CASSRIGREGRETQYF. The CDR3 DNA reads as TGTGCCAGCAGCCGGATAGGCAGGGAAGGCAGGGAGACCCAGTACTTC. V is TRBV7-2 and J is TRBJ2-5; maybe TRBD1 (5 bases). Trimming removed 5 bases at V and 5 bases at J, with 21 bases between. This CDR3 contains 16 residues. Germline V lookup: CDR1 SGHTA, CDR2 FQGNSA.

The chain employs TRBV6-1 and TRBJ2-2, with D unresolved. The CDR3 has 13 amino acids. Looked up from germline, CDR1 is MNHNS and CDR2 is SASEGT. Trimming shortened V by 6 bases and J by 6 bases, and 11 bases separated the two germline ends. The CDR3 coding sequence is TGTGCCAGCAGGTCGACTCCCCCCGGGGAGCTGTTTTTT. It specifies CASRSTPPGELFF.

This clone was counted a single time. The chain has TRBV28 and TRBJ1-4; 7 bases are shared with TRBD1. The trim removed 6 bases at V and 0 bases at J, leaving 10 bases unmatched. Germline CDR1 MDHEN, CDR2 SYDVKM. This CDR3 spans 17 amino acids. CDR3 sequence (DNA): TGTGCCAGCAGACTTCGACAGGGAGTCACAACTAATGAAAAACTGTTTTTT. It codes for CASRLRQGVTTNEKLFF.

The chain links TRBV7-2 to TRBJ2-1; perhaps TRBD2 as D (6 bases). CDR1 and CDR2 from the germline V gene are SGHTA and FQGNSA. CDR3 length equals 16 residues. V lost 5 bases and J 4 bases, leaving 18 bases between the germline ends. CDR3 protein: CASSLAQGGMYNEQFF. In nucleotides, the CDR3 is TGTGCCAGCAGCCTGGCTCAGGGAGGAATGTACAATGAGCAGTTCTTC.

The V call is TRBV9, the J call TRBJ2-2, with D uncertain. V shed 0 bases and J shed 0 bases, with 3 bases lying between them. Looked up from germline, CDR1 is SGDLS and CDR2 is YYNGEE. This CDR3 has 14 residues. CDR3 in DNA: TGTGCCAGCAGCGTAGCGGCGAACACCGGGGAGCTGTTTTTT. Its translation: CASSVAANTGELFF.